The 26 T cell receptor beta chains listed next were all sequenced from one sample in a study of Graves' ophthalmopathy and Graves' hyperthyroidism (dated by TCRdb to between 2018 and 2020). The sequencer listed for this sample is Illumina HiSeq 2000. TCR beta CDR3 regions were amplified from RNA transcripts for repertoire sequencing. HTBI primers and the Qiagen OneStep RT-PCR kit were used in a first-round RT-PCR, which was followed by a second-round multiplex PCR, size selection and purification. TCRdb reran the public reads through fastp at Q25 and MiXCR, keeping productive beta chains. Each entry merges the rows of one CDR3 protein and shows their most common DNA and genes. Here the sample has some 240,000 distinct CDR3 sequences; around 50% occur a single time. Approximately 44% of the sample comes from the top ten. The source material was peripheral blood. These receptor sequences come from an adult man with Graves' ophthalmopathy.

This clonotype was recorded at least ten times. The chain carries TRBV15 and TRBJ1-5; tentative D call: TRBD1 (5 bases). Per germline, CDR1 LNHNV and CDR2 YYDKDF (reference sequence). The V end was cut by 0 bases, the J end by 7 bases, with 13 bases between. The length of the CDR3 is 15 residues. The CDR3 region is CATSREGTGPQPQHF. CDR3 nucleotides: TGTGCCACCAGCAGAGAAGGGACGGGTCCGCAGCCCCAGCATTTT.

This clonotype has at least ten counts. The chain recombines TRBV10-3 with TRBJ2-7; 7 nucleotides match TRBD1. From germline, CDR1 is ENHRY and CDR2 SYGVKD. The CDR3 is made up of 16 amino acids. Trimming took 6 bases from V and 4 from J; bases not matched to a gene: 15. The CDR3 is CAISSPQRRTGYEQYF. The CDR3, as DNA: TGTGCCATCAGCTCCCCCCAAAGGCGGACAGGATACGAGCAGTACTTC.

This clonotype was seen more than once but under ten times. The genes are TRBV20-1 and TRBJ2-2, with a tentative D call TRBD2 (5 bases). Germline CDR1 and CDR2: DFQATT and SNEGSKA (reference sequence). V lost 3 bases to trimming and J lost 3 bases, with 8 bases between them. CDR3 length: 13 residues. The DNA of the CDR3 is TGCAGTGCTAGTTCGGGATACACCGGGGAGCTGTTTTTT. Its protein product is CSASSGYTGELFF.

This chain uses TRBV25-1 with TRBJ2-7; the match to TRBD2 covers 8 bases. The J call may not be correct, given that the DNA end is closer to TRBJ2-1. The V gene's germline CDR1 is MGHDK and CDR2 SYGVNS. The CDR3 runs 14 residues. Here the CDR3 reads CASSGLGLAYEQFF. CDR3 nucleotide sequence: TGTGCCAGCAGTGGACTCGGACTAGCCTATGAGCAGTTCTTC.

There are a few counts of this clonotype. The gene calls are TRBV13 and TRBJ2-6; tentatively, D is TRBD1 (5 bases). The length of the CDR3 is 16 residues. In germline, CDR1 is PRHDT, CDR2 FYEKMQ (reference sequence). V dropped 5 bases and J dropped 0 bases, with 11 bases sitting between them. The CDR3 nucleotides are TGTGCCAGCAGCAAGACAGCGAGCTCTGGGGCCAACGTCCTGACTTTC. It yields the protein CASSKTASSGANVLTF.

V and J are TRBV20-1 and TRBJ2-6; D possibly corresponds to TRBD2 (6 bases). The V gene's germline CDR1 is DFQATT and CDR2 SNEGSKA (reference sequence). The CDR3 length is 19 residues. Between the trimmed V and J ends, which lost 1 base and 0 bases, there was a span of 19 bases. The CDR3 nucleotides read TGCAGTGCTAGAGTCGAAGGGGCGCGGGGCATCTCTGGGGCCAACGTCCTGACTTTC. Protein: CSARVEGARGISGANVLTF.

This clonotype occurred a few times. The chain recombines TRBV9 with TRBJ1-1; perhaps TRBD1 as D (5 bases). This CDR3 has 12 residues. Germline CDR1 SGDLS, CDR2 YYNGEE. With 5 bases removed from V and 8 bases from J, the gap between germline ends came to 13 bases. The CDR3 region is CASSETGGEAFF. Here the CDR3 DNA reads TGTGCCAGCAGTGAAACGGGGGGAGAAGCTTTCTTT.

With respect to this clonotype: A much more abundant neighbour one base away suggests this may be a read error. The genes are TRBV7-2 and TRBJ1-2; possible D gene TRBD1, 5 bases. CDR3 length equals 13 residues. The germline V and J ends were trimmed by 5 bases and 5 bases, with 12 bases remaining between them. CDR1 is SGHTA, CDR2 FQGNSA, per germline. The CDR3 region has the DNA TGTGCCAGCAGCGTATCAGGGTTTTATGGCTACACCTTC. Translating gives CASSVSGFYGYTF.

This clonotype has only a few counts. This sequence joins TRBV20-1 and TRBJ1-2; TRBD1 matches at 9 bases. Unmatched junction bases numbered 13, after V lost 4 bases and J lost 7 bases. This CDR3 is built from 15 residues. Germline V gene sequence: CDR1 DFQATT, CDR2 SNEGSKA (reference sequence). The CDR3 sequence: CSATPPETGGVGYTF. The CDR3 DNA sequence: TGCAGTGCTACACCCCCCGAGACAGGGGGAGTTGGCTACACCTTC.

This clonotype was picked up many times. The chain has TRBV29-1 and TRBJ2-7, with D possibly being TRBD1 (5 bases). CDR1 is SQVTM and CDR2 is ANQGSEA in the germline V gene. The CDR3 runs 12 residues. The V gene lost 5 bases and the J gene lost 0 bases, with 8 bases spanning the gap. For the CDR3, the DNA is TGCAGCGTTAAGGGGAACTCCTACGAGCAGTACTTC. It specifies CSVKGNSYEQYF.

The rearrangement joins TRBV7-9 to TRBJ1-1, with D hard to call. Deletions cut 2 bases from V and 9 bases from J, with 10 bases between. The CDR3 length is 12 residues. Germline CDR1 reads SEHNR; CDR2 reads FQNEAQ (reference sequence). This CDR3 is CASSLPGWKAFF. The CDR3 DNA is TGTGCCAGCAGCTTACCAGGTTGGAAAGCTTTCTTT. Full variable domain (rest looked up from reference TRBV7-9 and TRBJ1-1): DTGVSQNPRHKITKRGQNVTFRCDPISEHNRLYWYRQTLGQGPEFLTYFQNEAQLEKSRLLSDRFSAERPKGSFSTLEIQRTEQGDSAMYLCASSLPGWKAFFGQGTRLTVV.

The chain couples TRBV24-1 to TRBJ2-6; the match to TRBD1 covers 7 bases. Germline values: CDR1 KGHDR, CDR2 SFDVKD. Unmatched junction bases numbered 2, after V lost 4 bases and J lost 0 bases. The CDR3 is 16 residues long. The CDR3 loop is CATSDRTGSGANVLTF. Here the CDR3 DNA reads TGTGCCACCAGTGACCGGACAGGCTCTGGGGCCAACGTCCTGACTTTC.

This clonotype has a handful of counts. The chain combines TRBV7-9 with TRBJ1-5, with D unresolved. Germline assignment: CDR1 SEHNR and CDR2 FQNEAQ (reference sequence). The V end was cut by 1 base, the J end by 5 bases, with 9 bases between. The CDR3 is 14 amino acids. CDR3 in amino acids: CASSLESADQPQHF. CDR3 nucleotide sequence: TGTGCCAGCAGCTTAGAGAGTGCGGATCAGCCCCAGCATTTT.

The chain joins TRBV12-3 or TRBV12-4 to TRBJ1-6; TRBD1 might be the D (6 bases). This CDR3 region has 13 residues. Trimming took off 5 bases at V and 13 bases at J, with 15 bases between the two ends. The CDR3 spells CASSAGTHLPLHF. The CDR3 DNA is TGTGCCAGCAGTGCGGGGACACATCTTCCCCTCCACTTT.

This clonotype was found a few times. The chain recombines TRBV29-1 with TRBJ1-2, with 7 bases that match TRBD1. V lost 1 base, J lost 1 base, and 18 bases stayed unmatched. The length of the CDR3 is 19 residues. Germline lookup yields CDR1 SQVTM and CDR2 ANQGSEA. The CDR3 spells CSVEGGGEGGAGLNYGYTF. Written as DNA, the CDR3 is TGCAGCGTTGAAGGAGGGGGTGAAGGGGGCGCGGGTCTTAACTATGGCTACACCTTC. The variable domain in full, completed from reference TRBV29-1 and TRBJ1-2, reads SAVISQKPSRDICQRGTSLTIQCQVDSQVTMMFWYRQQPGQSLTLIATANQGSEATYESGFVIDKFPISRPNLTFSTLTVSNMSPEDSSIYLCSVEGGGEGGAGLNYGYTFGSGTRLTVV.

The chain is built from TRBV2 and TRBJ2-5; D is possibly TRBD1 or TRBD2 (5 bases each). V was cut by 6 bases and J by 3 bases, with 11 bases left in between. The CDR3 runs to 13 residues. Germline lookup yields CDR1 SNHLY and CDR2 FYNNEI. The CDR3 DNA sequence: TGTGCCAGCAGCGGAGGACAAGAAGAGACCCAGTACTTC. Its translation: CASSGGQEETQYF.

Of note for this clonotype: A much larger clone is a single base away; this may be a read error. This sequence joins TRBV29-1 and TRBJ2-5, with D maybe TRBD2 (5 bases). The CDR3 length is 14 residues. V was cut by 4 bases and J by 4 bases, with 16 bases left in between. Germline lookup yields CDR1 SQVTM and CDR2 ANQGSEA. The CDR3 nucleotides are TGCAGCGTTGGGGCCCTAGCCGAGTCAGAGACCCAGTACTTC. Encoded protein: CSVGALAESETQYF.

The CDR3 spells CATSGKGGVDGYTF. CDR3 DNA: TGTGCCACCAGTGGAAAAGGCGGAGTTGATGGCTACACCTTC. The chain links TRBV24-1 to TRBJ1-2; D unresolved. The CDR3 is 14 amino acids. Trimming took off 5 bases at V and 6 bases at J, with 15 bases between the two ends. Germline V gene lookup returns CDR1 KGHDR and CDR2 SFDVKD.

The chain couples TRBV19 to TRBJ1-5; possibly TRBD1 for D (5 bases). V was trimmed by 3 bases and J by 4 bases, leaving 19 bases between them. This CDR3 is built from 17 residues. Per the germline V gene, CDR1 is LNHDA and CDR2 is SQIVND (reference sequence). The CDR3 DNA reads TGTGCCAGTAGTATGATAGGGGAGGGTATGGTAAATCAGCCCCAGCATTTT. Amino acid sequence: CASSMIGEGMVNQPQHF.

The chain links TRBV7-2 to TRBJ2-7, with TRBD2 matching over 7 bases. The CDR3 has 18 amino acids. From germline, CDR1 is SGHTA and CDR2 FQGNSA. Germline trimming cut 6 bases from V and 2 bases from J; bases unmatched to any gene: 19. CDR3 nucleotide sequence: TGTGCCAGCAGTCGTCCCAAAGAGCGGGGTTATAAAACCTACGAGCAGTACTTC. It is translated as CASSRPKERGYKTYEQYF.

This clonotype has just a few counts. This chain connects TRBV12-3 or TRBV12-4 to TRBJ1-4; maybe TRBD1 (5 bases). The length of the CDR3 is 13 residues. V was pared by 7 bases and J by 5 bases, with 11 bases between. The CDR3 nucleotides are TGTGCCAGCACAGACAGCGCGAATGAAAAACTGTTTTTT. Protein: CASTDSANEKLFF.

The chain employs TRBV7-2 and TRBJ2-7; maybe TRBD2 (5 bases). The CDR3 is 15 amino acids. The germline gives CDR1 SGHTA, CDR2 FQGNSA. V was trimmed by 2 bases and J by 3 bases, leaving 14 bases between them. CDR3 sequence: CASSLSDSPNYEQYF. The CDR3 DNA is TGTGCCAGCAGCTTATCGGACTCCCCCAACTACGAGCAGTACTTC.

This clonotype appeared many times. V is TRBV12-3 or TRBV12-4 and J is TRBJ1-4, with D possibly being TRBD1 (6 bases). The CDR3 is 14 residues long. Trimming took off 6 bases at V and 4 bases at J, with 12 bases between the two ends. The CDR3 nucleotides are TGTGCCAGCAGACTCGGGACAAGTAATGAAAAACTGTTTTTT. It codes for CASRLGTSNEKLFF.

This clonotype has a handful of counts. V usage is TRBV7-9 and J usage is TRBJ2-7; 7 nucleotides agree with TRBD1. Germline CDR1 and CDR2: SEHNR and FQNEAQ (reference sequence). V shed 6 bases, J shed 1 base, and the junction held 12 bases outside the gene matches. There are 16 residues in the CDR3. This CDR3 reads CASSLPTGLMSYEQYF. CDR3 DNA: TGTGCCAGCAGTCTGCCGACAGGGCTCATGTCCTACGAGCAGTACTTC. Full variable domain (remainder filled in from reference TRBV7-9 and TRBJ2-7): DTGVSQNPRHKITKRGQNVTFRCDPISEHNRLYWYRQTLGQGPEFLTYFQNEAQLEKSRLLSDRFSAERPKGSFSTLEIQRTEQGDSAMYLCASSLPTGLMSYEQYFGPGTRLTVT.

A few counts support this clonotype. V gene TRBV20-1 combines with J gene TRBJ2-7; TRBD1 matches at 7 bases. J gave up 0 bases and V 5 bases, and 10 bases lay outside the gene matches. Germline CDR1 and CDR2: DFQATT and SNEGSKA (reference sequence). The CDR3 has 15 amino acids. CDR3 sequence reads: CSAPAVQGPSYEQYF. DNA for the CDR3: TGCAGTGCTCCCGCCGTACAGGGGCCCTCCTACGAGCAGTACTTC.

The chain has TRBV29-1 and TRBJ2-2; possibly TRBD1 for D (5 bases). CDR1 SQVTM and CDR2 ANQGSEA come from the germline V gene. Between the trimmed V and J ends, which lost 4 bases and 0 bases, there was a span of 12 bases. CDR3 length: 15 amino acids. The CDR3 nucleotides are TGCAGCGTTGGTCCAGACAGTTCGAACACCGGGGAGCTGTTTTTT. Its translation is CSVGPDSSNTGELFF.